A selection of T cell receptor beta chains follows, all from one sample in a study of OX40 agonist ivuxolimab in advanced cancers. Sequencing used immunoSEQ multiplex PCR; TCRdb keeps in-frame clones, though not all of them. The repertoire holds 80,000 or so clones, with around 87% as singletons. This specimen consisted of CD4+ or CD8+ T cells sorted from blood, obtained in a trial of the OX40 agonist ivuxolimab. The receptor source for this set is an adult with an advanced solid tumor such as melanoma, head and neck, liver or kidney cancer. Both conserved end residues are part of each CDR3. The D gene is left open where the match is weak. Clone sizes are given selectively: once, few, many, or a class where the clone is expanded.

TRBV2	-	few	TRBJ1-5	CASQNDGGPYQPQHF	TGTGCCAGCCAAAATGATGGGGGTCCATATCAGCCCCAGCATTTT
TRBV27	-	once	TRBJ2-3	CASKGGRTDTQYF	TGTGCCAGCAAAGGGGGGCGGACAGATACGCAGTATTTT
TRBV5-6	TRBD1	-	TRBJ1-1	CASSTTGHITEAFF	TGTGCCAGCAGCACGACAGGGCACATCACTGAAGCTTTCTTT
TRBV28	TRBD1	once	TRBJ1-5	CASSLLQGKGQPQHF	TGTGCCAGCAGTTTATTACAGGGGAAGGGTCAGCCCCAGCATTTT
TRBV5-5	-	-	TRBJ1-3	CASSYSTDSGNTIYF	TGTGCCAGCAGCTATTCTACAGACTCTGGAAACACCATATATTTT
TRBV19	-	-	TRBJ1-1	CASMRRGPGTEAFF	TGTGCCAGTATGAGGAGGGGCCCTGGCACTGAAGCTTTCTTT
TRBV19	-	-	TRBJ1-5	CASSQTWGPQHF	TGTGCCAGTAGTCAGACCTGGGGGCCCCAGCATTTT
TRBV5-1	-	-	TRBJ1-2	CASSLAAGFKDGYTF	TGCGCCAGCAGCTTGGCCGCGGGATTCAAGGATGGCTACACCTTC
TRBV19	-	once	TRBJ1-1	CASRVFLENTEAFF	TGTGCCAGTAGAGTATTTCTGGAGAACACTGAAGCTTTCTTT
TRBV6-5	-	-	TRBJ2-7	CASSQGDVSYEQYF	TGTGCCAGCAGTCAAGGGGACGTCTCCTACGAGCAGTACTTC